Here is one T cell receptor beta chain with its context. As yet, its antigen is unknown. This record belongs to a study of blood T cells in healthy people across ages. Study-level findings and limits: Per-million-T-cell TCR beta diversity fell roughly linearly with age.

Trimming shortened V by 7 bases and J by 3 bases, and 17 bases separated the two germline ends. The CDR3 sequence is 15 residues long. Germline values: CDR1 SGHVS, CDR2 FQNEAQ. For the second PCR, which ran for about 6 to 11 cycles, a sample-barcoded 5' primer and a J-beta primer mix were used. A tag from a template-switch adaptor with 12 random nucleotides marked each cDNA molecule. TCRdb re-called the 5' RACE reads through MiXCR, storing one row per CDR3 protein. The table records over 1,300,000 distinct CDR3 sequences, approximately 59% of them present only once. Material for sequencing was blood. This TCR was recovered from a man between 18 and 29 years old in good health. The chain uses TRBV7-8 and TRBJ2-3, with unresolved D. The CDR3 DNA sequence: TGTGCCAGCAAGGATCCCGGGCATATTACAGATACGCAGTATTTT. The encoded protein is CASKDPGHITDTQYF.